The rows below give T cell receptor beta chains drawn from one sample of a study of T cell repertoires in cytomegalovirus infection. Using its own MiXCR run on the reads, TCRdb lists one record per CDR3 protein. The sample lists 150,000 or so distinct CDR3 sequences; roughly 6% were seen once. Sequenced: PBMCs. Receptors originate from a human donor in good health (CMV status not recorded). Some clones in this sample may be carry-over from other donors' samples. Both conserved end residues are part of each CDR3. Each record gives: D gene, V gene, clone size, J gene, CDR3 protein, CDR3 DNA. A D gene is named only where the DNA matches it firmly. Clone size, where shown, is once, few, many, or a class for clones that have expanded.

TRBD2	TRBV6-2/TRBV6-3	.	TRBJ2-1	CASSGKRGGYNEQFF	TGTGCCAGCAGTGGGAAGCGGGGGGGTTACAATGAGCAGTTCTTC
.	TRBV7-2	many	TRBJ2-3	CASSSRQGSDTQYF	TGTGCCAGCAGCTCCCGTCAGGGTTCAGATACGCAGTATTTT
.	TRBV4-2	.	TRBJ1-6	CASSPLRSSPLHF	TGTGCCAGCAGCCCACTCAGGAGTTCACCCCTCCACTTT
TRBD1	TRBV19	.	TRBJ1-1	CASRDRALTEAFF	TGTGCCAGCCGGGACAGGGCTCTCACTGAAGCTTTCTTT
.	TRBV12-3/TRBV12-4	many	TRBJ1-5	CASSPIGTNQPQHF	TGTGCCAGCAGCCCCATAGGGACTAATCAGCCCCAGCATTTT
.	TRBV5-5	many	TRBJ1-2	CASSLVIEGDGYTF	TGTGCCAGCAGCTTGGTGATTGAGGGGGATGGCTACACCTTC
.	TRBV30	many	TRBJ2-7	CAWSPREILVQYF	TGTGCCTGGAGTCCCCGGGAGATCCTCGTGCAGTACTTC
TRBD1	TRBV7-3	many	TRBJ1-1	CASSSVPGQGLNTEAFF	TGTGCCAGCAGCTCAGTCCCGGGACAGGGACTGAACACTGAAGCTTTCTTT
.	TRBV2	few	TRBJ1-5	CASTLGESGNQPQHF	TGTGCCAGCACCCTAGGGGAGTCGGGCAATCAGCCCCAGCATTTT
.	TRBV18	.	TRBJ1-5	CASSPRDLNQPQHF	TGTGCCAGCTCACCCCGGGATCTCAATCAGCCCCAGCATTTT
.	TRBV6-4	many	TRBJ2-3	CASSDGHSTQYF	TGTGCCAGCAGTGACGGTCACTCCACGCAGTATTTT
.	TRBV2	many	TRBJ1-5	CASSDASLNQPQHF	TGTGCCAGCAGTGACGCGTCCTTAAATCAGCCCCAGCATTTT
TRBD1	TRBV10-3	many	TRBJ1-2	CATIPGQGSYGYTF	TGTGCCACCATACCGGGACAGGGATCCTATGGCTACACCTTC
.	TRBV19	many	TRBJ2-1	CASSNRDGAYNEQFF	TGTGCCAGTAGTAACCGGGACGGCGCCTACAATGAGCAGTTCTTC
TRBD1	TRBV6-5	many	TRBJ2-2	CASSYDRGATGELFF	TGTGCCAGCAGTTACGACAGGGGGGCGACCGGGGAGCTGTTTTTT
TRBD1	TRBV11-3	many	TRBJ1-6	CASSARQGSPLHF	TGTGCCAGCAGCGCAAGACAGGGTTCACCCCTCCACTTT
.	TRBV5-5	many	TRBJ2-7	CASSSDGDEQYF	TGTGCCAGCAGCTCCGACGGGGACGAGCAGTACTTC
TRBD1	TRBV6-6	many	TRBJ2-7	CASSYPGRGRVDEQYF	TGTGCCAGCAGTTACCCGGGAAGGGGGCGGGTCGACGAGCAGTACTTC
TRBD1	TRBV5-4	many	TRBJ2-6	CASSRRQGAVGANVLTF	TGTGCCAGCAGCCGTAGACAGGGGGCAGTTGGGGCCAACGTCCTGACTTTC
.	TRBV2	once	TRBJ2-5	CAGSDQRYQETQYF	TGTGCCGGCAGTGATCAGCGGTACCAAGAGACCCAGTACTTC
TRBD2	TRBV12-3/TRBV12-4	many	TRBJ2-3	CASKLAGFRDTQYF	TGTGCCAGCAAATTAGCGGGCTTCAGGGATACGCAGTATTTT
.	TRBV5-1	few	TRBJ2-5	CASSLNPEGTEQETQYF	TGCGCCAGCAGCTTGAATCCTGAGGGGACTGAACAAGAGACCCAGTACTTC
.	TRBV28	many	TRBJ2-7	CASSLYGRDYEQYF	TGTGCCAGCAGTTTATATGGCAGGGACTACGAGCAGTACTTC
TRBD1	TRBV7-2	once	TRBJ2-3	CASSARQGGSTDTQYF	TGTGCCAGCAGCGCTCGACAGGGGGGGAGCACAGATACGCAGTATTTT
TRBD2	TRBV20-1	many	TRBJ2-2	CSASTSGGTNTGELFF	TGCAGTGCTTCGACTAGCGGGGGGACGAACACCGGGGAGCTGTTTTTT
TRBD1	TRBV7-3	many	TRBJ1-4	CASSSTGRTTNEKLFF	TGTGCCAGCAGCTCGACAGGGAGAACAACTAATGAAAAACTGTTTTTT
.	TRBV12-3/TRBV12-4	.	TRBJ2-1	CASSLLGQHNEQFF	TGTGCCAGCAGTCTCCTCGGACAGCACAATGAGCAGTTCTTC
.	TRBV12-5	many	TRBJ1-1	CASATGNMNTEAFF	TGTGCTAGTGCGACAGGAAACATGAACACTGAAGCTTTCTTT
TRBD2	TRBV7-2	many	TRBJ2-4	CASSLHSVAGGLRNIQYF	TGTGCCAGCAGCCTCCACTCGGTAGCGGGGGGGCTTAGAAACATTCAGTACTTC
.	TRBV7-2	many	TRBJ1-3	CASSLNGISGNTIYF	TGTGCCAGCAGCTTGAACGGCATCTCTGGAAACACCATATATTTT
TRBD2	TRBV7-8	many	TRBJ2-3	CASSLVLAGGSTDTQYF	TGTGCCAGCAGCTTAGTCCTAGCGGGGGGCAGCACAGATACGCAGTATTTT
.	TRBV3-1	.	TRBJ2-3	CASSQEQPSGDTQYF	TGTGCCAGCAGCCAAGAACAGCCCTCCGGAGATACGCAGTATTTT
TRBD1	TRBV15	.	TRBJ1-2	CATSRDRQGSGYTF	TGTGCCACCAGCAGAGATCGACAGGGGAGCGGCTACACCTTC
.	TRBV7-2	many	TRBJ2-5	CASSPRSHSPETQYF	TGTGCCAGCAGCCCGAGGTCGCACAGTCCAGAGACCCAGTACTTC
.	TRBV28	few	TRBJ1-5	CASTLHSSTGLGGNQPQHF	TGTGCCAGCACTCTACACAGTTCCACAGGGCTCGGGGGCAATCAGCCCCAGCATTTT
TRBD1	TRBV7-3	.	TRBJ2-3	CASSLRGQVSTDTQYF	TGTGCCAGCAGCCTCCGGGGACAGGTTAGCACAGATACGCAGTATTTT
.	TRBV7-9	many	TRBJ1-2	CASSLASQRSDGYTF	TGTGCCAGCAGCTTAGCGTCCCAGAGGAGTGATGGCTACACCTTC
.	TRBV9	many	TRBJ1-5	CASSVAGENQPQHF	TGTGCCAGCAGCGTAGCTGGGGAGAATCAGCCCCAGCATTTT
.	TRBV12-3/TRBV12-4	many	TRBJ1-1	CASSRDGGDTEAFF	TGTGCCAGCAGCCGGGACGGGGGGGACACTGAAGCTTTCTTT
TRBD2	TRBV28	many	TRBJ2-1	CASSLGAGLAGAQTLRYNEQFF	TGTGCCAGCAGTTTAGGGGCCGGGCTAGCGGGGGCACAAACCCTACGCTACAATGAGCAGTTCTTC
TRBD1	TRBV7-2	many	TRBJ2-3	CASSPSWTGRSSTDTQYF	TGTGCCAGCAGCCCAAGTTGGACAGGAAGATCTAGCACAGATACGCAGTATTTT
.	TRBV20-1	.	TRBJ1-1	CSAQGAATEAFF	TGCAGTGCGCAGGGTGCAGCCACTGAAGCTTTCTTT
.	TRBV7-8	.	TRBJ1-5	CASSLGRGSNQPQHF	TGTGCCAGCTCACTTGGACGGGGGAGCAATCAGCCCCAGCATTTT
.	TRBV2	few	TRBJ2-2	CASSEGGDTGELFF	TGTGCCAGCAGTGAAGGAGGTGACACCGGGGAGCTGTTTTTT
.	TRBV14	.	TRBJ2-1	CASSGTGFFDVQFF	TGTGCCAGCAGTGGGACGGGGTTTTTCGATGTGCAGTTCTTC
.	TRBV28	many	TRBJ2-5	CATGMYRAQETQYF	TGTGCCACCGGAATGTATCGAGCTCAAGAGACCCAGTACTTC